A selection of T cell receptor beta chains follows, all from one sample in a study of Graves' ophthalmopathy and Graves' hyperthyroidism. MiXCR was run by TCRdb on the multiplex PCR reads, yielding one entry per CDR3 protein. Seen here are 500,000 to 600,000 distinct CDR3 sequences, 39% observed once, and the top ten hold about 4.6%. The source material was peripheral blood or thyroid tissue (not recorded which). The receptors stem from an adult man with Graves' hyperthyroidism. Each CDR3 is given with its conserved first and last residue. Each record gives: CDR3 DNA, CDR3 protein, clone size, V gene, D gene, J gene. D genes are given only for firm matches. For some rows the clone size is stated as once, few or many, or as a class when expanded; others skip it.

CDR3nt: TGTGCCAGCAGCTTAGAGGGACTAGCGGGGGCCTACGAGCAGTACTTC
CDR3aa: CASSLEGLAGAYEQYF
abundance: many
v_gene: TRBV7-2
d_gene: TRBD2
j_gene: TRBJ2-7

CDR3nt: TGTGCCAGCAGTCGTGACAGGTGGAACACTGAAGCTTTCTTT
CDR3aa: CASSRDRWNTEAFF
abundance: many
v_gene: TRBV28
d_gene: .
j_gene: TRBJ1-1

CDR3nt: TGCAGTGCGTCACGCAGTAGCGGGACTCGATTCGGTGAGCAGTACTTC
CDR3aa: CSASRSSGTRFGEQYF
abundance: many
v_gene: TRBV20-1
d_gene: TRBD2
j_gene: TRBJ2-7

CDR3nt: TGTGCCAGCAGCTTAACAACAGAGAACTATGGCTACACCTTC
CDR3aa: CASSLTTENYGYTF
abundance: many
v_gene: TRBV13
d_gene: .
j_gene: TRBJ1-2

CDR3nt: TGTGCCAGCAGCTTGACAGGACGCAATCAGCCCCAGCATTTT
CDR3aa: CASSLTGRNQPQHF
abundance: many
v_gene: TRBV19
d_gene: .
j_gene: TRBJ1-5

CDR3nt: TGTGCCAGCAGCTCCTTTAGCGGATCCTACGAGCAGTACTTC
CDR3aa: CASSSFSGSYEQYF
abundance: many
v_gene: TRBV11-3
d_gene: .
j_gene: TRBJ2-7

CDR3nt: TGTGCCAGCAGCGAGAACGACAGGCCTTCCTATGGCTACACCTTC
CDR3aa: CASSENDRPSYGYTF
abundance: many
v_gene: TRBV13
d_gene: .
j_gene: TRBJ1-2

CDR3nt: TGTGCCAGCAGGACGGATAGGCCTGAAGCTTTCTTT
CDR3aa: CASRTDRPEAFF
abundance: few
v_gene: TRBV6-1
d_gene: .
j_gene: TRBJ1-1

CDR3nt: TGCGCCAGCAGCCCCTGGGACAGGGGAACCCTCGAGCAGTACTTC
CDR3aa: CASSPWDRGTLEQYF
abundance: .
v_gene: TRBV5-1
d_gene: TRBD1
j_gene: TRBJ2-7

CDR3nt: TGTGCCAGCAGTTCCCGCCGGGACAGGGTTGGCTACACCTTC
CDR3aa: CASSSRRDRVGYTF
abundance: many
v_gene: TRBV12-3/TRBV12-4
d_gene: TRBD1
j_gene: TRBJ1-2

CDR3nt: TGTGCCAGCAGCCTCGATCACGCGCGGAAAGGAGGAGGCGAGACCCAGTACTTC
CDR3aa: CASSLDHARKGGGETQYF
abundance: many
v_gene: TRBV7-2
d_gene: .
j_gene: TRBJ2-5

CDR3nt: TGTGCCAGTTCGGACAGTGTGTCCTACAATGAGCAGTACTTC
CDR3aa: CASSDSVSYNEQYF
abundance: .
v_gene: TRBV2
d_gene: .
j_gene: TRBJ2-7

CDR3nt: TGTGCCAGCAGTGAAGAGGTGCGCGGGGAGCTGTTTTTT
CDR3aa: CASSEEVRGELFF
abundance: many
v_gene: TRBV2
d_gene: .
j_gene: TRBJ2-2

CDR3nt: TGTGCCACCAGTGATAGGCAGGGGGCTGGCACTGAAGCTTTCTTT
CDR3aa: CATSDRQGAGTEAFF
abundance: .
v_gene: TRBV24-1
d_gene: TRBD1
j_gene: TRBJ1-1

CDR3nt: TGTGCCACCAGCGAGGGGACTCTCTCCTACGAGCAGTACTTC
CDR3aa: CATSEGTLSYEQYF
abundance: many
v_gene: TRBV15
d_gene: .
j_gene: TRBJ2-7

CDR3nt: TGCAGTGCTAGGGGGACTAGGGCCCTCGAGGACACTGAAGCTTTCTTT
CDR3aa: CSARGTRALEDTEAFF
abundance: once
v_gene: TRBV20-1
d_gene: .
j_gene: TRBJ1-1

CDR3nt: TGTGCCAGCAGCTTATCTCATCGTAACTATGGCTACACCTTC
CDR3aa: CASSLSHRNYGYTF
abundance: .
v_gene: TRBV7-8
d_gene: .
j_gene: TRBJ1-2

CDR3nt: TGTGCCAGCAGTGAATATATGGGTCCTGAAGCTTTCTTT
CDR3aa: CASSEYMGPEAFF
abundance: many
v_gene: TRBV25-1
d_gene: .
j_gene: TRBJ1-1

CDR3nt: TGTGCCAGTACCCTTGAGCCTTATAGCAATCAGCCCCAGCATTTT
CDR3aa: CASTLEPYSNQPQHF
abundance: .
v_gene: TRBV19
d_gene: .
j_gene: TRBJ1-5

CDR3nt: TGCAGCGTTGTACTAGCGGGAGGCTACAATGAGCAGTTCTTC
CDR3aa: CSVVLAGGYNEQFF
abundance: once
v_gene: TRBV29-1
d_gene: TRBD2
j_gene: TRBJ2-1

CDR3nt: TGTGCCAGCAGCCAAGAGGCATTAGCGGGGAACACCGGGGAGCTGTTTTTT
CDR3aa: CASSQEALAGNTGELFF
abundance: many
v_gene: TRBV4-2
d_gene: TRBD2
j_gene: TRBJ2-2

CDR3nt: TGTGCCAGCAGCTTCGAGACAGTCACAGATACGCAGTATTTT
CDR3aa: CASSFETVTDTQYF
abundance: .
v_gene: TRBV7-2
d_gene: .
j_gene: TRBJ2-3

CDR3nt: TGTGCCAGCAGCTGGGACAGGGGTTACAATGAGCAGTTCTTC
CDR3aa: CASSWDRGYNEQFF
abundance: .
v_gene: TRBV2
d_gene: TRBD1
j_gene: TRBJ2-1

CDR3nt: TGTGCCAGCAGCGCCGGTTCGTCCAGGCCAGGGCCCCAGCATTTT
CDR3aa: CASSAGSSRPGPQHF
abundance: many
v_gene: TRBV7-2
d_gene: .
j_gene: TRBJ1-5

CDR3nt: TGTGCCAGCAGCTCCCTCCGGGACAGGGACACTGAAGCTTTCTTT
CDR3aa: CASSSLRDRDTEAFF
abundance: many
v_gene: TRBV5-8
d_gene: TRBD1
j_gene: TRBJ1-1

CDR3nt: TGTGCCAGCAGTAAGACCCGGGACAACTTGTACGAGCAGTGCTTC
CDR3aa: CASSKTRDNLYEQCF
abundance: once
v_gene: TRBV7-2
d_gene: .
j_gene: TRBJ2-7

CDR3nt: TGTGCCATCAGTTATAGGACAGGGGTGAACGGGGAGCTGTTTTTT
CDR3aa: CAISYRTGVNGELFF
abundance: .
v_gene: TRBV10-3
d_gene: TRBD1
j_gene: TRBJ2-2

CDR3nt: TGCAGTTACCTACCGGGACAGTCCGAGGGTCAGCCCCAGCATTTT
CDR3aa: CSYLPGQSEGQPQHF
abundance: .
v_gene: TRBV29-1
d_gene: TRBD1
j_gene: TRBJ1-5

CDR3nt: TGTGCCAGCAGTGTGGGTGGCGGAGGAGAGACCCAGTACTTC
CDR3aa: CASSVGGGGETQYF
abundance: many
v_gene: TRBV6-1
d_gene: .
j_gene: TRBJ2-5

CDR3nt: TGCAGTGCTAGTGAGGACAGGAACTATGGCTACACCTTC
CDR3aa: CSASEDRNYGYTF
abundance: many
v_gene: TRBV20-1
d_gene: TRBD1
j_gene: TRBJ1-2

CDR3nt: TGTGCCAGCAGCTTAGTGTGGGGTTCAGGGGAGACCCAGTACTTC
CDR3aa: CASSLVWGSGETQYF
abundance: .
v_gene: TRBV7-6
d_gene: .
j_gene: TRBJ2-5

CDR3nt: TGTGCCAGCAGTTACGGGGGCGCGGCTGGGGCCAACGTCCTGACTTTC
CDR3aa: CASSYGGAAGANVLTF
abundance: few
v_gene: TRBV6-6
d_gene: .
j_gene: TRBJ2-6

CDR3nt: TGTGCCAGCAGCGTCATAGGATTGGGCGGGGGACAGGGTAAGGCTGAAGCTTTCTTT
CDR3aa: CASSVIGLGGGQGKAEAFF
abundance: .
v_gene: TRBV9
d_gene: TRBD1
j_gene: TRBJ1-1

CDR3nt: TGTGCCAGCAGCCCCTTGACAGGGCGGAATCAGCCCCAGCATTTT
CDR3aa: CASSPLTGRNQPQHF
abundance: many
v_gene: TRBV7-9
d_gene: TRBD1
j_gene: TRBJ1-5

CDR3nt: TGTGCCAGCAGTGAGCTTAGCGGGAGTACCTACGAGCAGTACTTC
CDR3aa: CASSELSGSTYEQYF
abundance: many
v_gene: TRBV2
d_gene: TRBD2
j_gene: TRBJ2-7

CDR3nt: TGTGCCAGCAGCCCCCGGGACAGGTTACCAGTTGACACTGAAGCTTTCTTT
CDR3aa: CASSPRDRLPVDTEAFF
abundance: many
v_gene: TRBV7-2
d_gene: TRBD1
j_gene: TRBJ1-1

CDR3nt: TGCAGTGCTAGTGGGGGACTAGCGGGCCACACCGGGGAGCTGTTTTTT
CDR3aa: CSASGGLAGHTGELFF
abundance: many
v_gene: TRBV20-1
d_gene: TRBD2
j_gene: TRBJ2-2

CDR3nt: TGCAGTGCTAGAGACGGACAATTGGATGGCTACACCTTC
CDR3aa: CSARDGQLDGYTF
abundance: many
v_gene: TRBV20-1
d_gene: .
j_gene: TRBJ1-2

CDR3nt: TGTGCCAGCAGCCACGTCAAACAGGGATTCTACACTGAAGCTTTCTTT
CDR3aa: CASSHVKQGFYTEAFF
abundance: .
v_gene: TRBV3-1
d_gene: .
j_gene: TRBJ1-1

CDR3nt: TGTGCCAGCAGTTACTCAGGACCGGGGGCGTTGAGCAATCAGCCCCAGCATTTT
CDR3aa: CASSYSGPGALSNQPQHF
abundance: .
v_gene: TRBV6-6
d_gene: .
j_gene: TRBJ1-5

CDR3nt: TGTGCCAGCAGTCGACAGGGGTCGGGGGAGCAGTACTTC
CDR3aa: CASSRQGSGEQYF
abundance: .
v_gene: TRBV27
d_gene: TRBD1
j_gene: TRBJ2-7

CDR3nt: TGTGCCAGCAGGGGCCGGACAGGGAATAATGAAAAACTGTTTTTT
CDR3aa: CASRGRTGNNEKLFF
abundance: many
v_gene: TRBV7-6
d_gene: TRBD1
j_gene: TRBJ1-4

CDR3nt: TGTGCCATCAGTGACCTCCCCGCCAGCAGGAAAGTGTACGAGCAGTACTTC
CDR3aa: CAISDLPASRKVYEQYF
abundance: .
v_gene: TRBV10-3
d_gene: .
j_gene: TRBJ2-7

CDR3nt: TGTGCCTGGCAACAGGGGAGCAATCAGCCCCAGCATTTT
CDR3aa: CAWQQGSNQPQHF
abundance: few
v_gene: TRBV30
d_gene: TRBD1
j_gene: TRBJ1-5

CDR3nt: TGTGCCAGCAGCTTAGAGGGGGGTTTGCAAGAGACCCAGTACTTC
CDR3aa: CASSLEGGLQETQYF
abundance: .
v_gene: TRBV7-9
d_gene: .
j_gene: TRBJ2-5

CDR3nt: TGTGCCATCAGTGAAACCGGACTAGCCCCAGATACGCAGTATTTT
CDR3aa: CAISETGLAPDTQYF
abundance: few
v_gene: TRBV10-3
d_gene: TRBD2
j_gene: TRBJ2-3

CDR3nt: TGTGCCAGCAGGTCCGACAGGTCACAAGAGACCCAGTACTTC
CDR3aa: CASRSDRSQETQYF
abundance: many
v_gene: TRBV2
d_gene: .
j_gene: TRBJ2-5

CDR3nt: TGTGCCAGCAGCTTCGCCGGAGGGGAGAACACTGAAGCTTTCTTT
CDR3aa: CASSFAGGENTEAFF
abundance: .
v_gene: TRBV7-3
d_gene: .
j_gene: TRBJ1-1

CDR3nt: TGCAGTGCTCGCCCCGACCAAAGCCCGAACACTGAAGCTTTCTTT
CDR3aa: CSARPDQSPNTEAFF
abundance: many
v_gene: TRBV20-1
d_gene: .
j_gene: TRBJ1-1

CDR3nt: TGTGCCAGCAGCCAAGTAGTCGGTGACTACAATGGCTACACCTTC
CDR3aa: CASSQVVGDYNGYTF
abundance: many
v_gene: TRBV4-2
d_gene: .
j_gene: TRBJ1-2

CDR3nt: TGTGCCAGCAGTGACGGGGGAACACAAGAGGCCCAGTACTTC
CDR3aa: CASSDGGTQEAQYF
abundance: .
v_gene: TRBV2
d_gene: .
j_gene: TRBJ2-5

CDR3nt: TGCAGTGCTAGGACTAGCGGGAGGATCTACGAGCAGTACTTC
CDR3aa: CSARTSGRIYEQYF
abundance: .
v_gene: TRBV20-1
d_gene: TRBD2
j_gene: TRBJ2-7

CDR3nt: TGCAGCGTTGCCCTCGGGGCAGGGGAGGGAAACACCATATATTTT
CDR3aa: CSVALGAGEGNTIYF
abundance: many
v_gene: TRBV29-1
d_gene: .
j_gene: TRBJ1-3

CDR3nt: TGTGCCAGCAGCCGTACCCAGGGGGCGCGAGGAAACACTGAAGCTTTCTTT
CDR3aa: CASSRTQGARGNTEAFF
abundance: few
v_gene: TRBV7-6
d_gene: TRBD1
j_gene: TRBJ1-1

CDR3nt: TGTGCCAGCAGGGACAGGGTCGGGGCCAACGTCCTGACTTTC
CDR3aa: CASRDRVGANVLTF
abundance: many
v_gene: TRBV6-5
d_gene: TRBD1
j_gene: TRBJ2-6

CDR3nt: TGTGCCAGCAGCGGGCAAGAGCGGGGGGGCCCTGAGCAGTTCTTC
CDR3aa: CASSGQERGGPEQFF
abundance: .
v_gene: TRBV9
d_gene: TRBD2
j_gene: TRBJ2-1

CDR3nt: TGTGCCAGCAGCCCGACTAGCGCCACAGATACGCAGTATTTT
CDR3aa: CASSPTSATDTQYF
abundance: .
v_gene: TRBV7-8
d_gene: TRBD2
j_gene: TRBJ2-3

CDR3nt: TGTGCCAGCAGCGTAGTAGGGGGAAGCAATCAGCCCCAGCATTTT
CDR3aa: CASSVVGGSNQPQHF
abundance: .
v_gene: TRBV9
d_gene: .
j_gene: TRBJ1-5

CDR3nt: TGCGCCAGCAGCTTGGCCTATGGGACAGGACAGTTCTTC
CDR3aa: CASSLAYGTGQFF
abundance: .
v_gene: TRBV5-1
d_gene: TRBD1
j_gene: TRBJ2-1